This TCR beta chain appears in the sequencing data of a study of glioma-infiltrating T cells after dendritic cell vaccination. Background on the study: Dendritic cell vaccination trial patients had either newly diagnosed or recurrent glioblastoma.

Study results and limitations: Survival was not directly related to TCR clonality in these patients.

Specified time point: after dendritic cell vaccination, including at tumor progression/relapse. Remarks on this clone: What it binds is not known.

Germline values: CDR1 MDHEN, CDR2 SYDVKM. The trim removed 1 base at V and 6 bases at J, leaving 6 bases unmatched. CDR3 size: 16 residues. TCRB CDR3 was amplified from 2 ug genomic DNA or less. Primers: 60 V beta forward and 13 J beta reverse. Sequencing used immunoSEQ multiplex PCR; TCRdb keeps in-frame clones, though not all of them. Here the sample spans 91,000 or so clones, roughly 80% being singletons. Sequenced material: blood, taken after dendritic cell vaccination. The chain has TRBV28 and TRBJ1-1, with 12 positions matching TRBD1. The TCR comes from a human donor with glioblastoma. In DNA, the CDR3 is TGTGCCAGCAGTTTATCCGTTTGGGACAGGGGGCCTGAAGCTTTCTTT. This gives the protein CASSLSVWDRGPEAFF.